This TCR beta chain was recorded in a study of cytotoxic CD8 clonotypes in ibrutinib-treated CLL. Findings of the study overall: Public clonotypes occurred uncommonly; on treatment, they contracted or remained stable. Clonality increased with ibrutinib response but returned toward baseline at progression.

Trimming removed 3 bases from V and 7 bases from J, with 2 bases in between. The CDR3 covers 10 residues. CDR1 is SGDLS and CDR2 is YYNGEE in the germline V gene. This clone showed up just a few times. Its antigen is still unknown. Generated by immunoSEQ multiplex PCR, the TCRdb table keeps only in-frame clones and is missing some. The sample lists roughly 15,000 clones, 55% to 70% occurring once. The starting material was PBMCs, obtained before ibrutinib treatment. This TCR was sampled from a human donor with chronic lymphocytic leukemia. This sequence joins TRBV9 and TRBJ2-1; no clear D. CDR3 coding DNA: TGTGCCAGCAGCGGGAATGAGCAGTTCTTC. Amino acids: CASSGNEQFF.